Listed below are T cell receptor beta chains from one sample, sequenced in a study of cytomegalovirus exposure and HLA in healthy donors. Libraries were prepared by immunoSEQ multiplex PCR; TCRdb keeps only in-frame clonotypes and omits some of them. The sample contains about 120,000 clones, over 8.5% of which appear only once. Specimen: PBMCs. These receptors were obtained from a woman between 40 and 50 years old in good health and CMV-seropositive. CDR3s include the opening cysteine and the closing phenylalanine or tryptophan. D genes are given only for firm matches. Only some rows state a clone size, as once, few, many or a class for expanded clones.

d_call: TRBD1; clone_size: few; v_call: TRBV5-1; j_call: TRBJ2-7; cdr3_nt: TGCGCCAGCAGCCCAGCTCCCGGGACAGCCGAGCAGTACTTC; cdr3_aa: CASSPAPGTAEQYF
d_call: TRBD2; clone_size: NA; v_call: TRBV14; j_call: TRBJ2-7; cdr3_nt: TGTGCCAGCAGCCAATATGGGGGGGTGAGCTCCTACGAGCAGTACTTC; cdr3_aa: CASSQYGGVSSYEQYF
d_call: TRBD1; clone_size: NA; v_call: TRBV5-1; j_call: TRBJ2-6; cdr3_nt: TGCGCCAGCAGCCCCTCACCGGGACAGGGATTCTCTGGGGCCAACGTCCTGACTTTC; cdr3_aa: CASSPSPGQGFSGANVLTF
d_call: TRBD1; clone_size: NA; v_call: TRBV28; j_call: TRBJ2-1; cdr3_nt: TGTGCCAGCAGTTTAGGGGACAGGGCCAATGAGCAGTTCTTC; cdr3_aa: CASSLGDRANEQFF
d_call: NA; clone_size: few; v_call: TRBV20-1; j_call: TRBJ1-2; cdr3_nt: TGCAGTGCTAGACTGGACAGTGGCTACACCTTC; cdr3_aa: CSARLDSGYTF
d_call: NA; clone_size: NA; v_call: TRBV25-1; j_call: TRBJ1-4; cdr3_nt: TGTGCCAGCACCGAAGGGAGACGCAATGAAAAACTGTTTTTT; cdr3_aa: CASTEGRRNEKLFF
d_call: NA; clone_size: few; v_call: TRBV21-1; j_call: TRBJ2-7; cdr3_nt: TGTGCCAGCAGCAACCACAGGGGTAGTGACGAGCAGTACTTC; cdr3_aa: CASSNHRGSDEQYF
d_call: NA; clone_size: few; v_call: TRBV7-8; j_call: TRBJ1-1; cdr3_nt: TGTGCCAGCAGCCCCAACGGAGGGACTGAAGCTTTCTTT; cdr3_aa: CASSPNGGTEAFF
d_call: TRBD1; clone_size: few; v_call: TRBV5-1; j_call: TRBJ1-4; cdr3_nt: TGCGCCAGCAGCCCAGGCAGGGGGGCATCGACTAATGAAAAACTGTTTTTT; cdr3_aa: CASSPGRGASTNEKLFF
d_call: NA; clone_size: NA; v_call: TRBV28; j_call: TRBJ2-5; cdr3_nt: TGTGCCAGCAGTTTATCGGATTCGGCAGGGGAGACCCAGTACTTC; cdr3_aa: CASSLSDSAGETQYF
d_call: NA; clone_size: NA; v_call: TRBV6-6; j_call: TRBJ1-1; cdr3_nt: TGTGCCAGCAGCCCCGACAGGATCATGAACACTGAAGCTTTCTTT; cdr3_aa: CASSPDRIMNTEAFF
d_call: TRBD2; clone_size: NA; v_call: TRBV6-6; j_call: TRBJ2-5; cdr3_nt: TGTGCCAGCAGTCCGAACGGGGGGGTGGGGACCCAGTACTTC; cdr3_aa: CASSPNGGVGTQYF
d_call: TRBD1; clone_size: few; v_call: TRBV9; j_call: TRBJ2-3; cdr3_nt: TGTGCCAGCTCTCCGGCAGGGGGCGCGGGAACAGATACGCAGTATTTT; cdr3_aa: CASSPAGGAGTDTQYF
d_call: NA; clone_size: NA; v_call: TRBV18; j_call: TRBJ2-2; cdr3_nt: TGTGCCAGCTCACCCCGACAGCCGAACACCGGGGAGCTGTTTTTT; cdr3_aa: CASSPRQPNTGELFF
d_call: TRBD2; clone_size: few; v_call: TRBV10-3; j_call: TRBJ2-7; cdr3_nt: TGTGCCATCAGCTTGACTAGCGGGGGATACTCCTACGAGCAGTACTTC; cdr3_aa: CAISLTSGGYSYEQYF
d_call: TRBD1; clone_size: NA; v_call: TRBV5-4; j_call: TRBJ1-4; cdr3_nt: TGTGCCAGCAGCTCCGGGACAGGGGTAAATGAAAAACTGTTTTTT; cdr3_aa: CASSSGTGVNEKLFF
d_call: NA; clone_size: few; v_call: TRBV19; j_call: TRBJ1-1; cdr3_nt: TGTGCCAGTAGTAGACTATCGGACACTGAAGCTTTCTTT; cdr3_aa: CASSRLSDTEAFF
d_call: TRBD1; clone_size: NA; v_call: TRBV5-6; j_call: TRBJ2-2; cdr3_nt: TGTGCCAGCAGCCTACCTGGGACAGCGTTAACCGGGGAGCTGTTTTTT; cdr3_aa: CASSLPGTALTGELFF
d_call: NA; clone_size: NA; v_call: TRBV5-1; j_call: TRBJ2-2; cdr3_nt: TGCGCCAGCAGCTCGACAAGATCTGAAGCCGGGGAGCTGTTTTTT; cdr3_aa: CASSSTRSEAGELFF
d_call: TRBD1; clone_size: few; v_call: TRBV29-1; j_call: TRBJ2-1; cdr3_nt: TGCAGCGTCCAACGGAACAGGGGAACCTACAATGAGCAGTTCTTC; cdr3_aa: CSVQRNRGTYNEQFF
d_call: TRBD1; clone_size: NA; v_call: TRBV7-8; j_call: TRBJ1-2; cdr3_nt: TGTGCCAGCAGCTTTCGGACAGGGCGGGGCTACACCTTC; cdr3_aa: CASSFRTGRGYTF
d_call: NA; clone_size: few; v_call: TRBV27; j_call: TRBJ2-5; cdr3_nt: TGTGCCAGCAGACCAACGGACCGGGCGGAGGGAGAGACCCAGTACTTC; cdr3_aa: CASRPTDRAEGETQYF
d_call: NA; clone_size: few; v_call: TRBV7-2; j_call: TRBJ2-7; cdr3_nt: TGTGCCAGCAGCTCCCAGGGCCACACCGTATACGAGCAGTACTTC; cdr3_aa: CASSSQGHTVYEQYF
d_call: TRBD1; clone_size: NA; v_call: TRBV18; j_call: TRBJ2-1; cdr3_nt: TGTGCCAGCTCACCGGTTGGACAGGGGACGGTTGAGCAGTTCTTC; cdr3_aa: CASSPVGQGTVEQFF
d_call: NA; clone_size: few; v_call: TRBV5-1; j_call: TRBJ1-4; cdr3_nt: TGCGCCAGCAGCCCCGGGGGGGGCTCTTCATCGGAAAAACTGTTTTTT; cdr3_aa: CASSPGGGSSSEKLFF
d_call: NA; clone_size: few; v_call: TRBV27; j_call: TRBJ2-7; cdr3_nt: TGTGCCAGCAGTTCCACTCGACATGCCACCAGCTACGAGCAGTACTTC; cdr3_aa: CASSSTRHATSYEQYF
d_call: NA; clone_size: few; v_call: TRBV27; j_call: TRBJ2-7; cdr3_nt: TGTGCCAGCAGTTGGGGGGATGGACGCTACGAGCAGTACTTC; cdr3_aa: CASSWGDGRYEQYF
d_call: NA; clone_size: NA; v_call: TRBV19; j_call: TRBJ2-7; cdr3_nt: TGTGCCAGTAGTATAGCCTCCGGGTACGAGCAGTACTTC; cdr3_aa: CASSIASGYEQYF
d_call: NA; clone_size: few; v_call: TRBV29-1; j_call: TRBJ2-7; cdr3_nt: TGCAGCGTTTTAGCCCGGGTCTCCTACGAGCAGTACTTC; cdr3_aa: CSVLARVSYEQYF
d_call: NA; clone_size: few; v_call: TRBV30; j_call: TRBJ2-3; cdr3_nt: TGTGCCTGGGCTAAGGGAGGTGGCACAGATACGCAGTATTTT; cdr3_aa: CAWAKGGGTDTQYF
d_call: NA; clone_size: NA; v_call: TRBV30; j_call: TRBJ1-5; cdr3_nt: TGTGCCTGGAGTGTAACGAGGGAAGCTCAGCCCCAGCATTTT; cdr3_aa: CAWSVTREAQPQHF
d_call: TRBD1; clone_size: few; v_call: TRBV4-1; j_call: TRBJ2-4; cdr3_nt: TGCGCCAGCAGCCAAGGGACAGGGGAAAACATTCAGTACTTC; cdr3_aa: CASSQGTGENIQYF
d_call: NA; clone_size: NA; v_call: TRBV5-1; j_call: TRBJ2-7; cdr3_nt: TGCGCCAGCAGCTTGGGTGGGACAAGTGACTACGAGCAGTACTTC; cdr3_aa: CASSLGGTSDYEQYF
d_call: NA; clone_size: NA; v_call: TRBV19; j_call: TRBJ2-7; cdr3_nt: TGTGCCAGTAGCGGACAGTATCCCTACGAGCAGTACTTC; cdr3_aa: CASSGQYPYEQYF
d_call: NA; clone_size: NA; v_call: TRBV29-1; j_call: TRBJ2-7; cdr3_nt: TGCAGCGTTGAAGATTTTGGGCAGACCAGGGGTTACGAGCAGTACTTC; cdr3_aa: CSVEDFGQTRGYEQYF
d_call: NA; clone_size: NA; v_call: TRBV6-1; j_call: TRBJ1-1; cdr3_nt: TGTGCCAGCCTGTATTCCGGGGTCTCTGAAGCTTTCTTT; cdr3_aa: CASLYSGVSEAFF
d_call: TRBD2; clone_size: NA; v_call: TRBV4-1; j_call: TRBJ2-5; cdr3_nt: TGCGCCAGCAGCCAAGGGCCCCCGGGGACTAGCAAAGAGACCCAGTACTTC; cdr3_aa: CASSQGPPGTSKETQYF
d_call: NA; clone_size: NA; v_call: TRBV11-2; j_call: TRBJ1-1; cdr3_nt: TGTGCCAGCAGCTCCCTTGGAGTAGCTTTCTTT; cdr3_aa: CASSSLGVAFF
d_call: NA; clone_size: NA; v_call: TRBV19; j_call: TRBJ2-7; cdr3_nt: TGTGCCAGTAGTATGGGTCTAGACGGCACCTACGAGCAGTACTTC; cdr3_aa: CASSMGLDGTYEQYF
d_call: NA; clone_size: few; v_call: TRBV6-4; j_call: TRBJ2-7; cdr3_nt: TGTGCCAATTTTGACAGGCAGTCCTACGAGCAGTACTTC; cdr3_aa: CANFDRQSYEQYF
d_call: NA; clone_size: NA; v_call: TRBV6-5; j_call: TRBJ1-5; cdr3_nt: TGTGCCAGCAGCCCCCCGGTCGGGTTACATCAGCCCCAGCATTTT; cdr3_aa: CASSPPVGLHQPQHF
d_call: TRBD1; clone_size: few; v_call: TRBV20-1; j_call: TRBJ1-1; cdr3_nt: TGCAGTGCTTCAGGGGGTACTGAAGCTTTCTTT; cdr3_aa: CSASGGTEAFF
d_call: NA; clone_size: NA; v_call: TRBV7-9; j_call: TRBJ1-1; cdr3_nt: TGTGCCAGCAGCTTAGCGCAGGGCATGAACACTGAAGCTTTCTTT; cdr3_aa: CASSLAQGMNTEAFF
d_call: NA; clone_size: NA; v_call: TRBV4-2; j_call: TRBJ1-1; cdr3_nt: TGTGCCAGCCGCGAGGAAGTAGGGGCAGTGACTGAAGCTTTCTTT; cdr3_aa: CASREEVGAVTEAFF
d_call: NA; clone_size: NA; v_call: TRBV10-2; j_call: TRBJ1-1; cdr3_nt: TGCGCCAGCACCGATAACTTCGGGGGGTCCCGTGAAGCTTTCTTT; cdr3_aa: CASTDNFGGSREAFF
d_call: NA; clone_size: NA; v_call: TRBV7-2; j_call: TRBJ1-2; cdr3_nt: TGTGCCAGCAGCTTATCCCCGAGGCGATTCTATGGCTACACCTTC; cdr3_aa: CASSLSPRRFYGYTF
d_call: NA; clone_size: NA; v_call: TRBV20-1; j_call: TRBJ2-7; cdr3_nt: TGCAGTGCTAGACAGGGCGAGCAGTACTTC; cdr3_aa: CSARQGEQYF
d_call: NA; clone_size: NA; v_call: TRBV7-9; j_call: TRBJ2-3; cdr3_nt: TGTGCCAGCAGCTCGGGGGTGAGGACAGATACGCAGTATTTT; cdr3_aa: CASSSGVRTDTQYF
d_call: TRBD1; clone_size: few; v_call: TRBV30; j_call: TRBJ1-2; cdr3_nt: TGTGCCTGGAGTCTCATAGGACAGGGCAGCTACACCTTC; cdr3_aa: CAWSLIGQGSYTF
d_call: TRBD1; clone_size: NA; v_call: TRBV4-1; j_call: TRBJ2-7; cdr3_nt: TGCGCCAGCAGCCAGAGGTCCGGGACAGGGGGGCTCGAGCAGTACTTC; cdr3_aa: CASSQRSGTGGLEQYF
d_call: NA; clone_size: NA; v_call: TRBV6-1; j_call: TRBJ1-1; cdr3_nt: TGTGCCAGCAGAGTGAGGGAAACTGAAGCTTTCTTT; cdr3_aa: CASRVRETEAFF
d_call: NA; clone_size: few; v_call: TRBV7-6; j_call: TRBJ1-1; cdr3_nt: TGTGCCAGCAGCTTATCTGGGAGCACTGAAGCTTTCTTT; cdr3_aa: CASSLSGSTEAFF